The TCR beta chain under discussion was sequenced for a study of shared clonotypes between healthy human individuals. How the authors handled the data: ImmunoSEQ output held junction-only sequences without quality scores, so filtering differed. The repertoire was sequenced with immunoSEQ multiplex PCR; TCRdb's copy has only in-frame clones and lacks some. V and J calls and clone size are copied from that table; D and trimming were computed from the DNA. The table records 1.5 million to 2.5 million clones, around 96% of them present only once. Of note for this clone: Its matching antigen is unknown.

This CDR3 is built from 22 residues. Trimming took 2 bases from V and 0 from J, leaving 31 bases between them. CDR1 and CDR2 (germline): LGHNA, YSLEER. Naive CD8 cells lacked CD45RO and underwent positive selection for CCR7, leaving out terminally differentiated effector memory CD45RA+ cells. Donors included only healthy HIV-negative adults lacking recent acute infections or vaccinations. Regarding the study as a whole: Rarefaction curves obtained for sorted subsets showed sequencing incomplete despite large depth. Non-shared clonotypes were found to have lower generation probabilities than the clonotypes that were shared by all four of the sorted-subset donors.

V usage is TRBV4-3 and J usage is TRBJ1-1; perhaps TRBD1 as D (6 bases). This TCR was sampled from a young man in good health. Sequenced input: naive CD8+ T cells sorted from blood. CDR3 in amino acids: CASSQRARNLDSFKGMNTEAFF. CDR3 sequence (DNA): TGCGCCAGCAGCCAAAGGGCAAGGAATCTGGACAGTTTTAAAGGAATGAACACTGAAGCTTTCTTT.